The 13 T cell receptor beta chains listed next were all sequenced from one sample in a study of glioma-infiltrating T cells after dendritic cell vaccination. Produced via immunoSEQ multiplex PCR; TCRdb's table is partial and in-frame only. The table records 50,000 to 65,000 clones, about 83% of them present only once. This sample's time point: after dendritic cell vaccination, including at tumor progression/relapse. The sequences come from blood, collected after dendritic cell vaccination. The receptors were gathered from a human donor with glioblastoma.

The chain links TRBV19 to TRBJ1-1, with D unclear. Trimming stripped 2 bases from V and 0 bases from J, with 19 bases between. Germline CDR1 is LNHDA and CDR2 is SQIVND (reference sequence). CDR3 length: 18 residues. The DNA of the CDR3 is TGTGCCAGTAGTATAAGCGTGGGAGCATGGAGGTTGAACACTGAAGCTTTCTTT. This encodes CASSISVGAWRLNTEAFF.

This chain uses TRBV6-1 with TRBJ2-7; D is undetermined. CDR1 and CDR2 (germline): MNHNS, SASEGT. Trimming removed 4 bases at V and 3 bases at J, with 7 bases between. The CDR3 sequence is 12 residues long. The CDR3 sequence: CASSGEVYEQYF. The CDR3 region has the DNA TGTGCCAGCAGTGGCGAAGTCTACGAGCAGTACTTC.

V gene TRBV5-1 combines with J gene TRBJ2-5; 7 bases line up with TRBD2. The CDR3 spans 16 residues. Germline CDR1 reads SGHRS; CDR2 reads YFSETQ. With V trimmed by 3 bases and J by 0 bases, 8 bases remained unmatched. CDR3 sequence (DNA): TGCGCCAGCAGCTCAAAGGGAGGGTTCGACCAAGAGACCCAGTACTTC. Its protein product is CASSSKGGFDQETQYF.

The chain has TRBV27 and TRBJ1-5; 9 nucleotides match TRBD1. Trimming took 4 bases from V and 6 from J; bases not matched to a gene: 4. Per germline, CDR1 MNHEY and CDR2 SMNVEV (reference sequence). This CDR3 region has 14 residues. CDR3 DNA sequence: TGTGCCAGCAGTTCGACAGGGGGGACTCAGCCCCAGCATTTT. This codes for CASSSTGGTQPQHF.

The chain links TRBV30 to TRBJ1-6; D gene ambiguous. Per germline, CDR1 GTSNPN and CDR2 SVGIG (reference sequence). This CDR3 spans 12 amino acids. Trimming took 8 bases from V and 14 from J, leaving 19 bases between them. The CDR3 spells CAAGRVYSALHF. The CDR3 region has the DNA TGTGCCGCCGGGCGGGTATATTCGGCCCTCCACTTT. Full variable domain (missing parts from reference TRBV30 and TRBJ1-6): SQTIHQWPATLVQPVGSPLSLECTVEGTSNPNLYWYRQAAGRGLQLLFYSVGIGQISSEVPQNLSASRPQDRQFILSSKKLLLSDSGFYLCAAGRVYSALHFGNGTRLTVT.

The chain joins TRBV29-1 to TRBJ1-1, with D unresolved. Trimming shortened V by 5 bases and J by 1 base, and 11 bases separated the two germline ends. The length of the CDR3 is 13 residues. Germline-derived CDR1 and CDR2 are SQVTM and ANQGSEA. The CDR3 region is CSVSMGRNTEAFF. As DNA, the CDR3 is TGCAGCGTTAGTATGGGGAGGAACACTGAAGCTTTCTTT.

The table lists this clone with a count of one. This chain connects TRBV6-6 to TRBJ2-3, with TRBD2 identical over 8 bases. The CDR3 loop spans 14 amino acids. With 2 bases clipped from V and 14 bases from J, the junction kept 12 bases outside the gene matches. Germline CDR1 and CDR2: MNHNY and SVGAGI (reference sequence). CDR3 protein: CASSYGEFPGLGYF. CDR3 coding DNA: TGTGCCAGCAGTTACGGAGAGTTTCCGGGACTAGGGTATTTT.

As DNA, the CDR3 is TGTGCCAGCAGCGATCGCACTAGCGGGGCGAACACCGGGGAGCTGTTTTTT. This sequence encodes CASSDRTSGANTGELFF. The chain uses TRBV9 and TRBJ2-2; 10 bases align to TRBD2. V lost 3 bases, J lost 0 bases, and 5 bases stayed unmatched. Germline values: CDR1 SGDLS, CDR2 YYNGEE. The CDR3 is 17 amino acids.

This chain connects TRBV7-3 to TRBJ2-1; tentatively, D is TRBD1 (6 bases). The V gene lost 4 bases and the J gene lost 7 bases, with 26 bases spanning the gap. This CDR3 region has 18 residues. The germline CDR1 and CDR2 sequences are SGHTA and FQGTGA. The CDR3 loop reads CASSSYVPRDKPWNEQFF. CDR3 DNA: TGTGCCAGCAGCTCTTACGTACCCCGGGACAAGCCCTGGAATGAGCAGTTCTTC.

The chain employs TRBV18 and TRBJ2-1; D may be TRBD2 (5 bases). This CDR3 contains 14 residues. V was cut by 2 bases and J by 7 bases, with 12 bases left in between. From germline, CDR1 is KGHSH and CDR2 LQKENI. CDR3 DNA: TGTGCCAGCTCACCAACTACTAGTTTGAATGAGCAGTTCTTC. Translation: CASSPTTSLNEQFF.

The J gene is TRBJ2-1, the V gene TRBV5-4, with TRBD2 identical over 12 bases. The CDR3 contains 20 residues. Germline CDR1 SGHNT, CDR2 YYREEE (reference sequence). Germline trimming cut 0 bases from V and 6 bases from J; bases unmatched to any gene: 16. DNA for the CDR3: TGTGCCAGCAGCTTGGCACTCCCCGGCAGGGCTAGCGGGGGGGTCAATGAGCAGTTCTTC. Translated: CASSLALPGRASGGVNEQFF.

V and J are TRBV4-1 and TRBJ2-7; 8 bases agree with TRBD1. In germline, CDR1 is MGHRA, CDR2 YSYEKL. V shed 3 bases and J 2 bases; nucleotides not matched to a gene: 6. The CDR3 covers 15 residues. In DNA form, the CDR3 reads TGCGCCAGCAGCCATGTTACAGGGGGTACCTACGAGCAGTACTTC. Translated, it gives CASSHVTGGTYEQYF.

This sequence joins TRBV6-5 and TRBJ2-2; no reliable D call. The germline V gene encodes CDR1 MNHEY and CDR2 SVGAGI. The CDR3 extends over 12 amino acids. Trimming took 5 bases from V and 5 from J, leaving 6 bases between them. CDR3 sequence: CASSRGTGELFF. The CDR3 coding sequence is TGTGCCAGCAGTCGCGGAACCGGGGAGCTGTTTTTT.